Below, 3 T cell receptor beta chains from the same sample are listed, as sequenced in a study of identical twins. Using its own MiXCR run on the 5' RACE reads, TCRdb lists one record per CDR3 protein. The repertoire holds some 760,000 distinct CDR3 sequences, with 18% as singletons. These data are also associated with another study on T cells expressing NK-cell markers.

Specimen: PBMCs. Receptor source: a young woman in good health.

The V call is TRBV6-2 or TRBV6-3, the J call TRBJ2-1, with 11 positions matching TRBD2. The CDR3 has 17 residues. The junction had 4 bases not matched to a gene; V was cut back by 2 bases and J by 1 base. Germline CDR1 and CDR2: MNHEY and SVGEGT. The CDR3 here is CASSYPIAGGSYNEQFF. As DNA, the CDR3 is TGTGCCAGCAGTTACCCTATAGCGGGGGGGTCCTACAATGAGCAGTTCTTC.

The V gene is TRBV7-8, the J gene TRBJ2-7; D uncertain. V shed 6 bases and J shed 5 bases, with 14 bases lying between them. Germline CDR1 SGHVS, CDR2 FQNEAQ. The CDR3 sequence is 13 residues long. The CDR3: CASSSTPMNEQYF. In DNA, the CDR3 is TGTGCCAGCAGTTCCACACCCATGAACGAGCAGTACTTC.

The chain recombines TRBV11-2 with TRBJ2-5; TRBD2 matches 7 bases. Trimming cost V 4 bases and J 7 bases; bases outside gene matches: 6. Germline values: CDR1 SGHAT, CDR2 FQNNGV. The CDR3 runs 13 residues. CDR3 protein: CASSSSGTGTQYF. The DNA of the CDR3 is TGTGCCAGCAGCTCCAGCGGGACCGGGACCCAGTACTTC.